These T cell receptor beta chains were read from a single sample in a study of early T cells in non-severe SARS-CoV-2 infection. One entry per CDR3 protein results from TCRdb running MiXCR on the 5' RACE reads. The data contain 74,000 or so distinct CDR3 sequences, 9.5% to 15% of them singletons. The specimen was whole blood. The source of these receptors is an adult who was a healthcare worker with PCR-confirmed SARS-CoV-2 infection or an uninfected control (not recorded which). Each CDR3 is given with its conserved first and last residue. A D gene is named only where the DNA matches it firmly. Some rows have no size entry. The others give once, few or many, or a class for an expanded clone.

CDR3 DNA: TGTGCCAGCAGTTTTTCGCCCGCGGACAGAGCCAAAAACATTCAGTACTTC; CDR3 protein: CASSFSPADRAKNIQYF; clone size: many; J gene: TRBJ2-4; V gene: TRBV12-3/TRBV12-4; D gene: .
CDR3 DNA: TGTGCCAGCAGCCAAGGAGGCAACTCCTACGAGCAGTACTTC; CDR3 protein: CASSQGGNSYEQYF; clone size: .; J gene: TRBJ2-7; V gene: TRBV9; D gene: .
CDR3 DNA: TGTGCCAGCGGGCCTCTCATGACAGGCGCGACCTACGAGCAGTACTTC; CDR3 protein: CASGPLMTGATYEQYF; clone size: .; J gene: TRBJ2-7; V gene: TRBV7-9; D gene: .
CDR3 DNA: TGTGCCAGCAGCTTATTGGGACAGGGCCATCAGCCCCAGCATTTT; CDR3 protein: CASSLLGQGHQPQHF; clone size: many; J gene: TRBJ1-5; V gene: TRBV7-2; D gene: TRBD1
CDR3 DNA: TGTGCCAGCAGCCGGGCAGGGGATGGATATGGCTACACCTTC; CDR3 protein: CASSRAGDGYGYTF; clone size: many; J gene: TRBJ1-2; V gene: TRBV11-2; D gene: .
CDR3 DNA: TGTGCCAGCAGCTTGAGCGGGGAGGGAGACAATCAGCCCCAGCATTTT; CDR3 protein: CASSLSGEGDNQPQHF; clone size: .; J gene: TRBJ1-5; V gene: TRBV5-4; D gene: .
CDR3 DNA: TGCAGTGGGACGGACAGCTTCTATGGCTACACCTTC; CDR3 protein: CSGTDSFYGYTF; clone size: once; J gene: TRBJ1-2; V gene: TRBV20-1; D gene: .
CDR3 DNA: TGTGCCAGCAGGACCGACAGGGCCGGGAATCAGCCCCAGCATTTT; CDR3 protein: CASRTDRAGNQPQHF; clone size: many; J gene: TRBJ1-5; V gene: TRBV2; D gene: TRBD1
CDR3 DNA: TGCAGCGTTGATCGGCTAGCAGGAGGTGAGCAGTTCTTC; CDR3 protein: CSVDRLAGGEQFF; clone size: .; J gene: TRBJ2-1; V gene: TRBV29-1; D gene: .
CDR3 DNA: TGCAGCGTGGCCCTGAGGAAGGTTGGTGGCTACACCTTC; CDR3 protein: CSVALRKVGGYTF; clone size: .; J gene: TRBJ1-2; V gene: TRBV29-1; D gene: .
CDR3 DNA: TGTGCCAGCAGGAGATCAACAGCCCCGAGGGTTGAAGCTTTCTTT; CDR3 protein: CASRRSTAPRVEAFF; clone size: few; J gene: TRBJ1-1; V gene: TRBV6-6; D gene: .
CDR3 DNA: TGTGCCAGCAGCAAACAGGGTATACAAGAGACCCAGTACTTC; CDR3 protein: CASSKQGIQETQYF; clone size: few; J gene: TRBJ2-5; V gene: TRBV11-3; D gene: .
CDR3 DNA: TGTGCCAGTAGTAGATTAGCGGGAGCTAGCTACAATGAGCAGTTCTTC; CDR3 protein: CASSRLAGASYNEQFF; clone size: .; J gene: TRBJ2-1; V gene: TRBV19; D gene: TRBD2
CDR3 DNA: TGTGCCAGCAGCTTAGCCTGGAGCGGGATCTCACGCGGCACCGGGGAGCTGTTTTTT; CDR3 protein: CASSLAWSGISRGTGELFF; clone size: few; J gene: TRBJ2-2; V gene: TRBV7-9; D gene: TRBD2
CDR3 DNA: TGCAGTGCCCTACCGGGACTCCTCCCCGAGCAGTACTTC; CDR3 protein: CSALPGLLPEQYF; clone size: .; J gene: TRBJ2-7; V gene: TRBV20-1; D gene: .
CDR3 DNA: TGCAGTGCACCAGGGGACGGCCGGGTCGGAGAAAAACTGTTTTTT; CDR3 protein: CSAPGDGRVGEKLFF; clone size: many; J gene: TRBJ1-4; V gene: TRBV20-1; D gene: .
CDR3 DNA: TGTGCCAGCAGCGGAAGGACTAGCGGGAGTTGGGATGAGCAGTTCTTC; CDR3 protein: CASSGRTSGSWDEQFF; clone size: .; J gene: TRBJ2-1; V gene: TRBV9; D gene: TRBD2
CDR3 DNA: TGTGCCAGCAGGGACAGCCTCTCCTACGAGCAGTACTTC; CDR3 protein: CASRDSLSYEQYF; clone size: few; J gene: TRBJ2-7; V gene: TRBV7-9; D gene: .
CDR3 DNA: TGTGCCATTACAGACAGGACGCGCTATGGCTACACCTTC; CDR3 protein: CAITDRTRYGYTF; clone size: many; J gene: TRBJ1-2; V gene: TRBV28; D gene: .
CDR3 DNA: TGCAGCGTTGTGGGTGGGGCAGGGATAGTCTATGAGCAGTTCTTC; CDR3 protein: CSVVGGAGIVYEQFF; clone size: .; J gene: TRBJ2-1; V gene: TRBV29-1; D gene: .
CDR3 DNA: TGTGCCAGCAGGACCATTCCTGAAGAGCAGTACTTC; CDR3 protein: CASRTIPEEQYF; clone size: few; J gene: TRBJ2-7; V gene: TRBV28; D gene: .
CDR3 DNA: TGTGCCAGCAGCGTAAGGGGACTAGCGGGAGGTTACACCTACGAGCAGTACTTC; CDR3 protein: CASSVRGLAGGYTYEQYF; clone size: few; J gene: TRBJ2-7; V gene: TRBV6-6; D gene: TRBD2
CDR3 DNA: TGTGCCAGCAGCGGGACAGAGCCCGGTCGATGGGTAAATTCACCCCTCCACTTT; CDR3 protein: CASSGTEPGRWVNSPLHF; clone size: few; J gene: TRBJ1-6; V gene: TRBV7-6; D gene: TRBD1
CDR3 DNA: TGTGCCAGCAGTTTGGGACACCAGCTTTTCTATGGCTACACCTTC; CDR3 protein: CASSLGHQLFYGYTF; clone size: few; J gene: TRBJ1-2; V gene: TRBV12-3/TRBV12-4; D gene: .
CDR3 DNA: TGTGCCAGCAGCTTGGTTGGGGTCAGCGGCTACACCTTC; CDR3 protein: CASSLVGVSGYTF; clone size: .; J gene: TRBJ1-2; V gene: TRBV5-4; D gene: .
CDR3 DNA: TGTGCCAGCAGCGTATACCACCAGGTCACCGGGGAGCTGTTTTTT; CDR3 protein: CASSVYHQVTGELFF; clone size: .; J gene: TRBJ2-2; V gene: TRBV9; D gene: .
CDR3 DNA: TGTGCCAGTAGTATAGGGCCAGGGAGGGGGCTTAACTCCTACAATGAGCAGTTCTTC; CDR3 protein: CASSIGPGRGLNSYNEQFF; clone size: many; J gene: TRBJ2-1; V gene: TRBV19; D gene: .
CDR3 DNA: TGTGCCAGCAGCCAAGCAAACACTGAAGCTTTCTTT; CDR3 protein: CASSQANTEAFF; clone size: .; J gene: TRBJ1-1; V gene: TRBV4-2; D gene: .
CDR3 DNA: TGTGCCAGCAGCGCCCTACCCTACAATGAGCAGTTCTTC; CDR3 protein: CASSALPYNEQFF; clone size: .; J gene: TRBJ2-1; V gene: TRBV7-9; D gene: .
CDR3 DNA: TGTGCCAGCAGTTCCGAGGGGGATTCACCCCTCCACTTT; CDR3 protein: CASSSEGDSPLHF; clone size: .; J gene: TRBJ1-6; V gene: TRBV28; D gene: .
CDR3 DNA: TGTGCCAGCAATAGTGGGGGGTATAATTCACCCCTCCACTTT; CDR3 protein: CASNSGGYNSPLHF; clone size: few; J gene: TRBJ1-6; V gene: TRBV9; D gene: .
CDR3 DNA: TGCGCCAGCAGCTTTACAGTGAACACTGAAGCTTTCTTT; CDR3 protein: CASSFTVNTEAFF; clone size: many; J gene: TRBJ1-1; V gene: TRBV5-1; D gene: .
CDR3 DNA: TGTGCCAGCAGTCTGACTAGCGGGGGGCGTCCGAACACCGGGGAGCTGTTTTTT; CDR3 protein: CASSLTSGGRPNTGELFF; clone size: few; J gene: TRBJ2-2; V gene: TRBV2; D gene: TRBD2
CDR3 DNA: TGTGCCAGCAGTCCTCTCCGGGACACTAGCAATCAGCCCCAGCATTTT; CDR3 protein: CASSPLRDTSNQPQHF; clone size: few; J gene: TRBJ1-5; V gene: TRBV27; D gene: .
CDR3 DNA: TGTGCCAGCAGCCCCTACCAAACTCTCACCGGGGAGCTGTTTTTT; CDR3 protein: CASSPYQTLTGELFF; clone size: .; J gene: TRBJ2-2; V gene: TRBV7-2; D gene: .
CDR3 DNA: TGCAGCGTGCACCCGGGACAGGGAGCAGGAAACACCATATATTTT; CDR3 protein: CSVHPGQGAGNTIYF; clone size: few; J gene: TRBJ1-3; V gene: TRBV29-1; D gene: TRBD1
CDR3 DNA: TGCGCCAGCAGCCAAGAGGGGCGACTAGCGGTTAACTCCTACAATGAGCAGTTCTTC; CDR3 protein: CASSQEGRLAVNSYNEQFF; clone size: many; J gene: TRBJ2-1; V gene: TRBV4-3; D gene: TRBD2
CDR3 DNA: TGTGCCAGCAGCTTAGGTCACTCGAACACTGAAGCTTTCTTT; CDR3 protein: CASSLGHSNTEAFF; clone size: many; J gene: TRBJ1-1; V gene: TRBV5-8; D gene: .
CDR3 DNA: TGTGCCAGCAGTGCCAGGCCCGGGGATTCACCCCTCCACTTT; CDR3 protein: CASSARPGDSPLHF; clone size: many; J gene: TRBJ1-6; V gene: TRBV28; D gene: .
CDR3 DNA: TGTGCCAGCAGCTTGGGGAGCGGGAGAGCGGCCACAGATACGCAGTATTTT; CDR3 protein: CASSLGSGRAATDTQYF; clone size: .; J gene: TRBJ2-3; V gene: TRBV5-6; D gene: TRBD2
CDR3 DNA: TGCAGTGCTAGCGTCACTAGCCAGCATGAGCAGTTCTTC; CDR3 protein: CSASVTSQHEQFF; clone size: many; J gene: TRBJ2-1; V gene: TRBV20-1; D gene: .
CDR3 DNA: TGTGCCAGCAGTTGGGAGACAGGCACCGGGGAGCTGTTTTTT; CDR3 protein: CASSWETGTGELFF; clone size: many; J gene: TRBJ2-2; V gene: TRBV6-2/TRBV6-3; D gene: .
CDR3 DNA: TGTGCCAGCACCCAGACAGATACGCAGTATTTT; CDR3 protein: CASTQTDTQYF; clone size: many; J gene: TRBJ2-3; V gene: TRBV28; D gene: .
CDR3 DNA: TGTGCCAGCAGTCCAGGTGTAGGGCAGGGGTTGAGGCGGCCCCAGCATTTT; CDR3 protein: CASSPGVGQGLRRPQHF; clone size: many; J gene: TRBJ1-5; V gene: TRBV28; D gene: .
CDR3 DNA: TGTGCCAGCAGCTTAGACTCATGGACTGGACCGAACACCGGGGAGCTGTTTTTT; CDR3 protein: CASSLDSWTGPNTGELFF; clone size: few; J gene: TRBJ2-2; V gene: TRBV11-2; D gene: .
CDR3 DNA: TGCAGTGTCCGCAGTGGATCGAACACCGGGGAGCTGTTTTTT; CDR3 protein: CSVRSGSNTGELFF; clone size: .; J gene: TRBJ2-2; V gene: TRBV20-1; D gene: .
CDR3 DNA: TGTGCCAGCAGTGAAGACAGTCTCTCTGGAAACACCATATATTTT; CDR3 protein: CASSEDSLSGNTIYF; clone size: few; J gene: TRBJ1-3; V gene: TRBV2; D gene: .